These T cell receptor beta chains were read from a single sample in a study of Graves' ophthalmopathy and Graves' hyperthyroidism. Using its own MiXCR run on the multiplex PCR reads, TCRdb lists one record per CDR3 protein. The sample includes roughly 420,000 distinct CDR3 sequences, around 21% of them seen just once. Material for sequencing was peripheral blood. These receptor sequences come from a woman younger than 30 with stable Graves' hyperthyroidism. Each CDR3 is given with its conserved first and last residue. The D gene is left open where the match is weak. Clone size is stated in some rows and not others, as once, few, many or a class when expanded.

TRBJ2-2	TRBV6-1	.	.	TGTGCCAGCCAGGACGCGAACACCGGGGAGCTGTTTTTT	CASQDANTGELFF
TRBJ2-5	TRBV29-1	many	.	TGCAGCGCCATAGGCCAAGAGACCCAGTACTTC	CSAIGQETQYF
TRBJ1-1	TRBV2	many	.	TGTGCCAGCAGTGAAGCGCCGAGGAACACTGAAGCTTTCTTT	CASSEAPRNTEAFF
TRBJ2-7	TRBV6-1	many	.	TGTGCCAGCAGTAAGGGCCCCTATCGGGTAGTTTCCTACGAGCAGTACTTC	CASSKGPYRVVSYEQYF
TRBJ1-5	TRBV12-3/TRBV12-4	.	.	TGTGCCAGCAGTTTTAGGGAAGGCTATCAGCCCCAGCATTTT	CASSFREGYQPQHF
TRBJ1-5	TRBV15	many	.	TGTGCCACCAGCAGAGCCGTGGGTCAGCCCCAGCATTTT	CATSRAVGQPQHF
TRBJ2-4	TRBV7-9	.	.	TGTGCCAGCAGCCCCAGGGGGGGGGGCAAAAACATTAAGTACTTC	CASSPRGGGKNIKYF
TRBJ2-5	TRBV4-1	.	TRBD2	TGCGCCAGCAGCCGAATCCCCCCGGGACTATCCCAAGAGACCCAGTACTTC	CASSRIPPGLSQETQYF
TRBJ1-1	TRBV6-1	.	.	TGTGCCAGCAGTGGACGGCGTTGGGTGAACACTGAAGCTTTCTTT	CASSGRRWVNTEAFF
TRBJ2-7	TRBV6-1	.	TRBD2	TGTGCCAGCAGGCCTAGCGGGAGCGGGGGCGAGCAGTACTTC	CASRPSGSGGEQYF
TRBJ2-5	TRBV11-2	few	TRBD2	TGTGCCAGCAGCCCTAGGACTAGTCACGAGACCCAGTACTTC	CASSPRTSHETQYF
TRBJ2-2	TRBV6-1	many	TRBD1	TGTGCCAGCAGCCATTTGGGACAGCCCTCGACCGGGGAGCTGTTTTTT	CASSHLGQPSTGELFF
TRBJ1-1	TRBV19	.	TRBD1	TGTGCCAGTGATGGGACAGGGCTGGGAGCTTTCTTT	CASDGTGLGAFF
TRBJ2-7	TRBV29-1	many	.	TGCAGCGTCGCCTCGTCCTACGAGCAGTACTTC	CSVASSYEQYF
TRBJ2-6	TRBV11-1	many	.	TGTGCCAGCAGCTTAGGTGGGGTCGGGGCCAACGTCCTGACTTTC	CASSLGGVGANVLTF
TRBJ1-5	TRBV20-1	.	TRBD1	TGCAGTGCCCACAGGGGGCCCCAAGATCAGCCCCAGCATTTT	CSAHRGPQDQPQHF
TRBJ1-5	TRBV6-1	many	TRBD1	TGTGCCAGCAGTGCCCGGACAGGGATAAAGAGTCAGCCCCAGCATTTT	CASSARTGIKSQPQHF
TRBJ1-5	TRBV29-1	.	TRBD1	TGCAGCGTTGCAGGGACAGGATTCGGCTACGGCAATCAGCCCCAGCATTTT	CSVAGTGFGYGNQPQHF
TRBJ1-5	TRBV20-1	many	.	TGCAGTGCTAGAATGGTCCAGTTCAATCAGCCCCAGCATTTT	CSARMVQFNQPQHF
TRBJ2-3	TRBV6-2/TRBV6-3	few	.	TGTGCCAGCAGTTACGGGGTGGGAGTCCCAGATACGCAGTATTTT	CASSYGVGVPDTQYF
TRBJ1-5	TRBV5-1	many	.	TGCGCCAGCAGCTTGGTTGGAGGGGACCAGCCCCAGCATTTT	CASSLVGGDQPQHF
TRBJ2-7	TRBV11-1	many	TRBD1	TGTGCCAGCAGCCGGGGACAGCAACTATCCTACGAGCAGTACTTC	CASSRGQQLSYEQYF
TRBJ2-4	TRBV12-3/TRBV12-4	.	TRBD1	TGTGCCAGCAGTACTGACAGGGCCCTAGCCAAAAACATTAAGTACTTC	CASSTDRALAKNIKYF
TRBJ2-7	TRBV6-9	.	.	TGTGCCAGCAGTCGAACAGGGTTTTACGAGCAGTACTTC	CASSRTGFYEQYF
TRBJ2-4	TRBV4-1	many	.	TGCGCCAGCAGCCAACTACGGGGCACTGGCAACATTCAGTACTTC	CASSQLRGTGNIQYF
TRBJ1-5	TRBV20-1	many	TRBD1	TGCAGTGCTCGACAGGGCCTCAATCAGCCCCAGCATTTT	CSARQGLNQPQHF
TRBJ1-5	TRBV12-3/TRBV12-4	many	TRBD1	TGTGCCAGCAGGGGCGACAGGGGGCCTCAGCCCCAGCATTTT	CASRGDRGPQPQHF
TRBJ2-7	TRBV12-5	.	.	TGTGCTAGTGGTTCCAGGGGGGGATCCTACGAGCAGTACTTC	CASGSRGGSYEQYF
TRBJ1-2	TRBV7-3	.	.	TGTGCCAGCAGCTTAAGTGCGGGCCTAAACTATGGCTACACCTTC	CASSLSAGLNYGYTF
TRBJ2-5	TRBV5-1	few	TRBD2	TGCGCCAGCAGCTTGGGTGCTAGCGGGAGCGAGACCCAGTACTTC	CASSLGASGSETQYF
TRBJ2-5	TRBV5-1	many	TRBD2	TGCGCCAGCAGCGGAGGACTAGCGGGGAGGGGGACCCAGTACTTC	CASSGGLAGRGTQYF
TRBJ2-7	TRBV11-2	many	.	TGTGCCAGCAGCTTGATCTATTCAGTCGAACAGGCCTACGAGCAGTACTTC	CASSLIYSVEQAYEQYF
TRBJ1-2	TRBV27	many	.	TGTGCCAGCAGTCCCGGACGGAGCTATGGCTACACCTTC	CASSPGRSYGYTF
TRBJ1-1	TRBV11-2	many	.	TGTGCCAGCAGGCGCATTCAAGGAAGCACTGAAGCTTTCTTT	CASRRIQGSTEAFF
TRBJ2-6	TRBV9	many	TRBD1	TGTGCCAGCAGCGTACCCTACAGGGGGAATTTTGGGGCCAACGTCCTGACTTTC	CASSVPYRGNFGANVLTF
TRBJ2-2	TRBV2	few	TRBD1	TGTGCCAGCAGGGAGCAGGGGGCAAGCGGGGAGCTGTTTTTT	CASREQGASGELFF
TRBJ1-6	TRBV6-5	many	TRBD1	TGTGCCAGCAGCAGGACAGGGGGCTTGAATTCACCCCTCCACTTT	CASSRTGGLNSPLHF
TRBJ1-1	TRBV27	many	.	TGTGCCAGCAGTTATGCAGCCAGCACTGAAGCTTTCTTT	CASSYAASTEAFF
TRBJ1-1	TRBV10-2	many	.	TGCGCCAGCAGTACTTACACCGGGTCTGAAGCTTTCTTT	CASSTYTGSEAFF
TRBJ1-1	TRBV7-2	.	.	TGTGCCAGCAGCTTACTGGACGGTGACACTGAAGCTTTCTTT	CASSLLDGDTEAFF
TRBJ2-7	TRBV20-1	many	.	TGCAGTGCCACGCCGCAAAGCGGAGCCCCCTACGAGCAGTACTTC	CSATPQSGAPYEQYF
TRBJ1-6	TRBV4-1	many	.	TGCGCCAGCAGCCAAGTAGGAAGGGGCTCTTATAATTCACCCCTCCACTTT	CASSQVGRGSYNSPLHF
TRBJ1-2	TRBV6-1	few	.	TGTGCCAGCAGTGTAGAGGCCCGCTCCTATGGCTACACCTTC	CASSVEARSYGYTF
TRBJ2-7	TRBV11-2	few	.	TGTGCCAGCAGCTGGGCGGGACTGAGCTCCTACGAGCAGTACTTC	CASSWAGLSSYEQYF
TRBJ2-4	TRBV11-2	many	TRBD1	TGTGCCAGCAGCCCCGTCGGACAGGGGTTGGGCCTCAAAAACATTCAGTACTTC	CASSPVGQGLGLKNIQYF
TRBJ1-3	TRBV20-1	many	TRBD1	TGCAGTGCTGCGACAGGGTCCGGAAACACCATATATTTT	CSAATGSGNTIYF
TRBJ2-7	TRBV28	many	TRBD1	TGTGCCAGCAGTAGCCCCAACTCCGGGACAGCCGGCTTC	CASSSPNSGTAGF
TRBJ1-2	TRBV24-1	many	.	TGTGCCACCAGTGATTCGACAGATCTCTATGGCTACACCTTC	CATSDSTDLYGYTF
TRBJ2-7	TRBV6-1	many	.	TGTGCCAGCAGGAACAGGGTTCGACTTTCCTACGAGCAGTACTTC	CASRNRVRLSYEQYF
TRBJ2-5	TRBV4-1	few	TRBD2	TGCGCCAGCAGCCAAGAGGGACTAGCTGAGACCCAGTACTTC	CASSQEGLAETQYF